The next 5 T cell receptor beta chains were all read from a single sample in a study of T cells in Graves' hyperthyroidism and ophthalmopathy. The CDR3 regions of TCR beta were amplified from RNA transcripts. RT-PCR in the first round (using the HTBI primer set) targeted the TCR CDR3. TCRdb itself ran the multiplex PCR reads through MiXCR, one entry per CDR3 protein. This repertoire shows hundreds of thousands of distinct CDR3 sequences, approximately 44% found once; its top ten account for just over 8%. Sequencing was carried out using peripheral blood or thyroid tissue (not recorded which). The receptors shown here come from a young woman with Graves' hyperthyroidism.

This chain links TRBV5-1 with TRBJ2-2; maybe TRBD1 (6 bases). Germline CDR1 reads SGHRS; CDR2 reads YFSETQ. The CDR3 is 14 amino acids. V shed 5 bases and J shed 6 bases, with 14 bases lying between them. Written as DNA, the CDR3 is TGCGCCAGCAGTTTGCAGGGGAGTCCCGGGGAGCTGTTTTTT. It specifies CASSLQGSPGELFF.

In its sample, this clonotype was seen a few times. The chain employs TRBV7-8 and TRBJ1-2; D unclear. The V gene lost 5 bases and the J gene lost 5 bases, with 15 bases spanning the gap. In germline, CDR1 is SGHVS, CDR2 FQNEAQ. This CDR3 comprises 14 residues. CDR3 nucleotide sequence: TGTGCCAGCAGCCCCCCTAAGGTCCCTTATGGCTACACCTTC. Translating gives CASSPPKVPYGYTF.

The table lists this clonotype with many counts. The chain combines TRBV20-1 with TRBJ1-5; TRBD1 might be the D (5 bases). Germline V gives CDR1 DFQATT, CDR2 SNEGSKA (reference sequence). This CDR3 is 13 amino acids long. Trimming took off 3 bases at V and 7 bases at J, with 13 bases between the two ends. The CDR3, as DNA: TGCAGTGCTAGCGGACACCAACGACAGCCCCAGCATTTT. The encoded protein is CSASGHQRQPQHF.

This clonotype was recorded once. The chain joins TRBV6-1 to TRBJ2-7; D not certain. CDR1 is MNHNS and CDR2 is SASEGT in the germline V gene. CDR3 length: 16 amino acids. Trimming took 3 bases from V and 1 from J, leaving 16 bases between them. The CDR3 spells CASSDLTAKVSYEQYF. In DNA form, the CDR3 reads TGTGCCAGCAGTGATTTAACGGCAAAGGTTTCCTACGAGCAGTACTTC.

The chain combines TRBV7-8 with TRBJ2-5; tentatively, D is TRBD1 (6 bases). This CDR3 has 17 residues. Germline CDR1 is SGHVS and CDR2 is FQNEAQ. Trimming cost V 5 bases and J 4 bases, with 23 bases left between them. CDR3 nucleotide sequence: TGTGCCAGCAGCCAAGAGACCTACAGGGTCATCGGAGAGACCCAGTACTTC. Amino acids: CASSQETYRVIGETQYF.